Shown below are 31 T cell receptor beta chains from a single sample sequenced in a study of blood T cell repertoires in COVID-19. The table came from immunoSEQ multiplex PCR; TCRdb's copy has only in-frame clones and leaves some out. The sample consists of 250,000 to 300,000 clones, about 86% of them appearing once. The material sequenced was peripheral blood. Receptors originate from a man older than 75 with acute or convalescent COVID-19.

The chain links TRBV11-1 to TRBJ2-5; 7 nucleotides align to TRBD1. There are 15 residues in the CDR3. The junction had 8 bases not matched to a gene; V was cut back by 2 bases and J by 5 bases. The germline V gene encodes CDR1 SGHAT and CDR2 FQDESV (reference sequence). In DNA form, the CDR3 reads TGTGCCAGCAGCTTACGACAGGGATCCTGGGAGACCCAGTACTTC. It yields the protein CASSLRQGSWETQYF.

The chain links TRBV19 to TRBJ2-1; TRBD1 agrees at 10 bases. There are 14 residues in the CDR3. The ends lost 6 bases at V and 7 bases at J; junction bases unmatched: 6. In germline, CDR1 is LNHDA, CDR2 SQIVND (reference sequence). CDR3 DNA: TGTGCCAGTAGCTCCGGGACAGGGGATAATGAGCAGTTCTTC. As protein: CASSSGTGDNEQFF.

Worth noting for this clone: Other nucleotide sequences in the sample specify the same CDR3. V usage is TRBV11-2 and J usage is TRBJ2-3; tentatively, D is TRBD2 (5 bases). CDR3 length: 14 amino acids. Germline V gene sequence: CDR1 SGHAT, CDR2 FQNNGV. Deletions cut 1 base from V and 6 bases from J, with 11 bases between. This chain's CDR3 is CASSLGRGRDTQYF. The DNA of the CDR3 is TGTGCCAGCAGCTTAGGACGGGGTAGGGATACGCAGTATTTT.

The CDR3 reads CASSLALAGGGDEQFF. In nucleotides, the CDR3 is TGCGCCAGCAGCCTGGCTCTAGCGGGAGGAGGGGATGAGCAGTTCTTC. The rearrangement uses TRBV5-1 and TRBJ2-1; the match to TRBD2 covers 11 bases. V lost 4 bases and J lost 8; bases outside the gene matches: 11. CDR3 size: 16 residues. CDR1 and CDR2 from the germline V gene are SGHRS and YFSETQ. Combining the CDR3 with reference TRBV5-1 and TRBJ2-1 gives the whole variable domain KAGVTQTPRYLIKTRGQQVTLSCSPISGHRSVSWYQQTPGQGLQFLFEYFSETQRNKGNFPGRFSGRQFSNSRSEMNVSTLELGDSALYLCASSLALAGGGDEQFFGPGTRLTVL.

The chain recombines TRBV6-2 or TRBV6-3 with TRBJ1-2; perhaps TRBD1 as D (6 bases). The germline CDR1 and CDR2 sequences are MNHEY and SVGEGT. V was clipped by 2 bases and J by 2 bases, with 15 bases between them. This CDR3 spans 16 amino acids. CDR3 sequence (DNA): TGTGCCAGCAGTTACGAGGCAGGGGTAGTGAACTATGGCTACACCTTC. Its translation: CASSYEAGVVNYGYTF.

The chain combines TRBV10-3 with TRBJ2-3, with TRBD1 as a possible D gene (6 bases). V was shortened by 0 bases and J by 2 bases, with 12 bases between the two germline ends. CDR1 is ENHRY, CDR2 SYGVKD, per germline. The CDR3 is 16 residues long. This CDR3 is CAISESARTDTDTQYF. For the CDR3, the DNA is TGTGCCATCAGTGAGTCGGCTAGGACAGACACAGATACGCAGTATTTT.

This clone was seen a handful of times. V gene TRBV5-1 combines with J gene TRBJ2-5; 10 nucleotides match TRBD1. Germline V gene lookup returns CDR1 SGHRS and CDR2 YFSETQ. This CDR3 contains 16 residues. Trimming removed 2 bases from V and 3 bases from J; junction bases left unmatched: 7. The CDR3 region is CASSFRPGTGEETQYF. The DNA of the CDR3 is TGCGCCAGCAGCTTCCGCCCCGGGACAGGGGAAGAGACCCAGTACTTC.

This clone was counted a few times. In nucleotides, the CDR3 is TGTGCCAGCAGTGAACCAGTGGCTCTTTTTACCGGGGAGCTGTTTTTT. Its translation: CASSEPVALFTGELFF. V gene TRBV25-1 combines with J gene TRBJ2-2; the D is unclear. Trimming pared 2 bases from V and 5 bases from J, leaving 15 bases between. This CDR3 is built from 16 residues. CDR1 and CDR2 from the germline V gene are MGHDK and SYGVNS.

V is TRBV5-5 and J is TRBJ2-7, with 13 bases aligning to TRBD2. The CDR3 loop spans 15 amino acids. Looked up from germline, CDR1 is SGHKS and CDR2 is YYEKEE (reference sequence). The ends lost 4 bases at V and 2 bases at J; junction bases unmatched: 3. The CDR3 spells CASSSGLAGAYEQYF. The CDR3 coding sequence is TGTGCCAGCAGCAGCGGACTAGCGGGGGCCTACGAGCAGTACTTC.

V gene TRBV4-1 combines with J gene TRBJ2-1; 11 bases map to TRBD2. V was clipped by 2 bases and J by 3 bases; unmatched bases: 3. The CDR3 runs 16 residues. Per the germline V gene, CDR1 is MGHRA and CDR2 is YSYEKL. Here the CDR3 reads CASSQNSGRGYNEQFF. In DNA form, the CDR3 reads TGCGCCAGCAGCCAAAATAGCGGGAGGGGCTACAATGAGCAGTTCTTC.

The chain is built from TRBV6-5 and TRBJ2-5; 8 nucleotides match TRBD1. CDR1 and CDR2 from the germline V gene are MNHEY and SVGAGI. With 3 bases clipped from V and 2 bases from J, the junction kept 2 bases outside the gene matches. The CDR3 is made up of 14 amino acids. CDR3 bases: TGTGCCAGCAGTTATTGGGACAGGCAAGAGACCCAGTACTTC. Protein sequence: CASSYWDRQETQYF.

A single count supports this clone. This chain connects TRBV18 to TRBJ1-3; no clear D gene. The germline CDR1 and CDR2 sequences are KGHSH and LQKENI. The CDR3 runs 14 residues. Trimming took 1 base from V and 9 from J, leaving 13 bases between them. In DNA form, the CDR3 reads TGTGCCAGCTCACCACTTCCCACAGACGGCACCATATATTTT. It codes for CASSPLPTDGTIYF.

The chain joins TRBV5-1 to TRBJ2-2; D gene unclear. Germline V gives CDR1 SGHRS, CDR2 YFSETQ. This CDR3 comprises 14 residues. V dropped 6 bases and J dropped 1 base, with 10 bases sitting between them. The CDR3 DNA follows: TGCGCCAGCACGGAGACCGGGAACACCGGGGAGCTGTTTTTT. The encoded protein is CASTETGNTGELFF.

This clone has a single count. The rearrangement links TRBV7-2 to TRBJ1-6, with D possibly being TRBD1 (6 bases). V dropped 1 base and J dropped 8 bases, with 12 bases sitting between them. CDR1 SGHTA and CDR2 FQGNSA come from the germline V gene. The CDR3 loop spans 15 amino acids. CDR3 in DNA: TGTGCCAGCAGCTTAGTAGGGCCAGGGGATTCACCCCTCCACTTT. Protein product: CASSLVGPGDSPLHF.

The CDR3 nucleotides are TGTGCCAGCACCTCGCTGGGGGGAGCTTTCTTT. Its translation is CASTSLGGAFF. V and J are TRBV7-9 and TRBJ1-1; possibly TRBD1 for D (5 bases). This CDR3 contains 11 residues. Trimming removed 7 bases at V and 10 bases at J, with 13 bases between. The germline gives CDR1 SEHNR, CDR2 FQNEAQ (reference sequence).

This chain uses TRBV4-1 with TRBJ2-2; 11 bases match TRBD1. J was trimmed by 6 bases and V by 1 base; bases with no gene match: 4. CDR3 length equals 16 residues. CDR1 is MGHRA, CDR2 YSYEKL, per germline. The CDR3 is CASSQGTGGASGELFF. For the CDR3, the DNA is TGCGCCAGCAGCCAAGGGACAGGGGGCGCGTCCGGGGAGCTGTTTTTT.

The V gene is TRBV3-1 (or the pseudogene TRBV3-2), the J gene TRBJ2-2, with TRBD2 identical over 7 bases. The CDR3 consists of 17 residues. Trimming removed 3 bases from V and 5 bases from J; junction bases left unmatched: 12. The germline CDR1 and CDR2 sequences are LGHDT and YNNKEL (reference sequence). CDR3 coding DNA: TGTGCCAGCAGCCAGCGGGGGTGGGGCTCGTTTACCGGGGAGCTGTTTTTT. Its protein product is CASSQRGWGSFTGELFF.

The chain uses TRBV28 and TRBJ1-2, with D perhaps matching TRBD1 (6 bases). CDR3 size: 13 residues. The V end was cut by 7 bases, the J end by 4 bases, with 13 bases between. Germline V gene sequence: CDR1 MDHEN, CDR2 SYDVKM. CDR3 residues: CASTTTQGYGYTF. In DNA form, the CDR3 reads TGTGCCAGCACGACCACACAGGGCTATGGCTACACCTTC.

The chain is built from TRBV18 and TRBJ2-6; 9 nucleotides align to TRBD1. Germline lookup yields CDR1 KGHSH and CDR2 LQKENI. V was pared by 6 bases and J by 0 bases, with 9 bases of the junction left unmatched. The CDR3 extends over 18 amino acids. CDR3 nucleotides: TGTGCCAGCTCTACCACAGGGGGCCTTCTCTCTGGGGCCAACGTCCTGACTTTC. This sequence encodes CASSTTGGLLSGANVLTF.

The chain is built from TRBV5-4 and TRBJ2-4, with 10 bases that match TRBD1. V dropped 4 bases and J dropped 8; count of bases not matched to a gene: 9. CDR3 length: 15 residues. From germline, CDR1 is SGHNT and CDR2 YYREEE (reference sequence). For the CDR3, the DNA is TGTGCCAGCAGCCAGCCGGGACAGGGGAGCCACATTCAGTACTTC. It codes for CASSQPGQGSHIQYF.

V usage is TRBV6-5 and J usage is TRBJ1-2; the D gene is possibly TRBD1 (6 bases). CDR1 and CDR2 from the germline V gene are MNHEY and SVGAGI. This CDR3 is 14 amino acids long. V dropped 5 bases and J dropped 4 bases, with 14 bases sitting between them. The CDR3 nucleotides are TGTGCCAGCAGTCTAGGACAGCCCAGCTATGGCTACACCTTC. Its protein product is CASSLGQPSYGYTF.

The chain has TRBV11-2 and TRBJ2-1; maybe TRBD2 (6 bases). With 2 bases removed from V and 7 bases from J, the gap between germline ends came to 15 bases. Germline CDR1 SGHAT, CDR2 FQNNGV. This CDR3 is built from 15 residues. In nucleotides, the CDR3 is TGTGCCAGCAGCTTAAGCGCGGGGTCTCAAAATGAGCAGTTCTTC. Amino acids: CASSLSAGSQNEQFF.

This chain links TRBV4-2 with TRBJ1-2; possible D gene TRBD1, 6 bases. Germline CDR1 LGHNA, CDR2 YNFKEQ. The germline V and J ends were trimmed by 2 bases and 0 bases, with 16 bases remaining between them. The CDR3 consists of 17 residues. For the CDR3, the DNA is TGTGCCAGCAGCCAACTTAAATCGGGACAAACTAACTATGGCTACACCTTC. This codes for CASSQLKSGQTNYGYTF.

The chain links TRBV13 to TRBJ2-1; D is perhaps TRBD2 (6 bases). The CDR3 consists of 15 residues. Per germline, CDR1 PRHDT and CDR2 FYEKMQ (reference sequence). V was pared by 0 bases and J by 6 bases, with 12 bases between. The CDR3 spells CASSLGQGTFNEQFF. DNA for the CDR3: TGTGCCAGCAGCTTAGGCCAAGGGACTTTCAATGAGCAGTTCTTC.

V and J are TRBV6-1 and TRBJ1-5; D is uncertain. The CDR3 is 14 amino acids. The germline V gene encodes CDR1 MNHNS and CDR2 SASEGT. Deletions cut 3 bases from V and 2 bases from J, with 8 bases between. The CDR3 region has the DNA TGTGCCAGCAGTGAGAGGGTGGGCAATCAGCCCCAGCATTTT. Its translation: CASSERVGNQPQHF.

The CDR3 loop reads CASSVTTGEGSPLHF. As DNA, the CDR3 is TGTGCCAGCAGCGTGACAACAGGGGAAGGATCACCCCTCCACTTT. The chain couples TRBV7-9 to TRBJ1-6; 7 bases fit TRBD1. V dropped 5 bases and J dropped 10; count of bases not matched to a gene: 11. The CDR3 has 15 residues. Germline lookup yields CDR1 SEHNR and CDR2 FQNEAQ (reference sequence).

The chain has TRBV28 and TRBJ2-2; 11 bases agree with TRBD2. The V and J ends lost 5 bases and 1 base, in that order; junction bases with no gene match: 9. Germline assignment: CDR1 MDHEN and CDR2 SYDVKM. The CDR3 length is 18 residues. CDR3 protein: CASSPIVTSGGNTGELFF. The CDR3 bases are TGTGCCAGCAGTCCAATCGTCACTAGCGGGGGGAACACCGGGGAGCTGTTTTTT.

The chain recombines TRBV5-1 with TRBJ2-1; 9 positions match TRBD2. The length of the CDR3 is 15 residues. Germline V lookup: CDR1 SGHRS, CDR2 YFSETQ. V lost 4 bases, J lost 4 bases, and 6 bases stayed unmatched. The CDR3 sequence: CASSARGGSYNEQFF. CDR3 sequence (DNA): TGCGCCAGCAGCGCGCGGGGGGGCTCTTACAATGAGCAGTTCTTC.

The gene calls are TRBV7-6 and TRBJ2-2; perhaps TRBD2 as D (6 bases). CDR3 length: 16 amino acids. Per germline, CDR1 SGHVS and CDR2 FNYEAQ. Trimming left V 1 base short and J 4 bases short, with 13 bases between. The CDR3 protein is CASSLGSGGLTGELFF. The CDR3 coding sequence is TGTGCCAGCAGCTTAGGGTCCGGAGGGCTCACCGGGGAGCTGTTTTTT.

V usage is TRBV4-1 and J usage is TRBJ1-6; no clear D. Trimming stripped 0 bases from V and 9 bases from J, with 15 bases between. This CDR3 is built from 16 residues. CDR1 and CDR2 (germline): MGHRA, YSYEKL. The CDR3 nucleotides are TGCGCCAGCAGCCAAGATGTCCCCACAGTATCTTCACCCCTCCACTTT. Amino acid sequence: CASSQDVPTVSSPLHF.

This clone came up a few times. J is TRBJ2-3 and V is TRBV19; 9 bases align to TRBD2. CDR3 length: 15 residues. Germline trimming cut 1 base from V and 6 bases from J; bases unmatched to any gene: 5. Looked up from germline, CDR1 is LNHDA and CDR2 is SQIVND (reference sequence). The CDR3 bases are TGTGCCAGTAGTATAGGGGGACTAGCAGGGGATACGCAGTATTTT. This sequence encodes CASSIGGLAGDTQYF.